One and the same sample provided the 4 T cell receptor beta chains below, sequenced in a study of blood T cell repertoires in COVID-19. Sequenced by immunoSEQ multiplex PCR; TCRdb stores in-frame clones only, minus some. The sample holds 220,000 or so clones, less than 90% seen once. Input material: peripheral blood. The receptors stem from a woman aged 55 to 70 who had recovered from COVID-19.

The chain uses TRBV7-9 and TRBJ2-3; 8 positions match TRBD2. The junction had 1 base not matched to a gene; V was cut back by 0 bases and J by 2 bases. The CDR3 has 15 residues. The germline V gene encodes CDR1 SEHNR and CDR2 FQNEAQ (reference sequence). This CDR3 is CASSLALADTDTQYF. DNA of the CDR3: TGTGCCAGCAGCTTAGCACTAGCGGACACAGATACGCAGTATTTT.

This clone appeared once. A read error may account for a junction end that differs from germline. The chain combines TRBV5-1 with TRBJ2-5, with 7 nucleotides matching TRBD1. CDR1 SGHRS and CDR2 YFSETQ come from the germline V gene. The CDR3 runs to 14 residues. The CDR3 region has the DNA TGCGCCAGCAGTTTGGAAGCCAGGGGGGAGACCCAGTACTTC. Translating it yields CASSLEARGETQYF. The entire variable domain, with the rest obtained from reference TRBV5-1 and TRBJ2-5, is as follows: KAGVTQTPRYLIKTRGQQVTLSCSPISGHRSVSWYQQTPGQGLQFLFEYFSETQRNKGNFPGRFSGRQFSNSRSEMNVSTLELGDSALYLCASSLEARGETQYFGPGTRLLVL.

The chain couples TRBV18 to TRBJ2-7; possible D gene TRBD1, 6 bases. Trimming removed 5 bases from V and 6 bases from J, with 11 bases in between. This CDR3 is 12 amino acids long. Germline assignment: CDR1 KGHSH and CDR2 LQKENI. The CDR3 region is CASSTGQGEQYF. The DNA of the CDR3 is TGTGCCAGCTCAACGGGACAAGGCGAGCAGTACTTC. Complete variable domain (other parts from reference TRBV18 and TRBJ2-7): NAGVMQNPRHLVRRRGQEARLRCSPMKGHSHVYWYRQLPEEGLKFMVYLQKENIIDESGMPKERFSAEFPKEGPSILRIQQVVRGDSAAYFCASSTGQGEQYFGPGTRLTVT.

This clone appeared many times. DNA for the CDR3: TGTGCCAGCAGTGATCGTATAAGGACAGGGAGCACCTACGAGCAGTACTTC. This translates into CASSDRIRTGSTYEQYF. The chain carries TRBV2 and TRBJ2-7, with 8 positions matching TRBD1. The CDR3 has 17 residues. V was pared by 3 bases and J by 2 bases, with 12 bases of the junction left unmatched. From germline, CDR1 is SNHLY and CDR2 FYNNEI.